What follows describes a single T cell receptor (beta chain). Seattle's cohort entered during active infection and was followed longitudinally. The CDR3 consists of 15 residues. Trimming removed 1 base from V and 6 bases from J, with 14 bases in between. Per germline, CDR1 SGHTA and CDR2 FQGTGA. This entry belongs to a study of blood T cell repertoires in COVID-19. Study details: Spain, Italy and the United States supplied samples that represented acute and convalescent COVID-19. In each case, the material was cDNA or gDNA derived from T cells, B-cell-depleted T cells, or PBMCs.

In the original workflow: Estimated nucleated cell counts came from reference gene primer amplification. Profiling relied on immunoSEQ multiplex PCR, and the TCRdb table lists in-frame clones only, not all of them. V and J calls plus clone size are reproduced from that table; the DNA served to infer D and trimming. Found here are roughly 100,000 clones, around 87% of them singletons; the top ten hold approximately 5%. The V call is TRBV7-3, the J call TRBJ2-3, with D possibly matching TRBD1 (5 bases). The receptor comes from a woman between 50 and 59 years old with COVID-19, enrolled during active disease. Sample: peripheral blood. CDR3 DNA sequence: TGTGCCAGCAGCTTAAGTGGGGCTGGATCGGATACGCAGTATTTT. Its translation is CASSLSGAGSDTQYF.